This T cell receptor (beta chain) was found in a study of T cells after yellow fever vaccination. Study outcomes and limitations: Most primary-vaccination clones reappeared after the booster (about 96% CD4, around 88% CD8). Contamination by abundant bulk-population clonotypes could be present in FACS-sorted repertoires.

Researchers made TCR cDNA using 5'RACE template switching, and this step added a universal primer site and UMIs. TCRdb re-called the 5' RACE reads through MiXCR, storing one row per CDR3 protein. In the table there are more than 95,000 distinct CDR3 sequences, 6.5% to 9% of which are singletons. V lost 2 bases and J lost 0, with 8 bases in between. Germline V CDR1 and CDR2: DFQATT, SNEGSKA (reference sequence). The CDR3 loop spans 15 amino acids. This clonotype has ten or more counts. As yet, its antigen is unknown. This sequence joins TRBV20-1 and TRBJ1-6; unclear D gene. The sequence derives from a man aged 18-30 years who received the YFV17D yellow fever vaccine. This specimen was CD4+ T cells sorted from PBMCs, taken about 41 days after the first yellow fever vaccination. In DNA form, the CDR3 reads TGCAGTGCTAGAAACACTCCCTCCTATAATTCACCCCTCCACTTT. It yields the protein CSARNTPSYNSPLHF.